This T cell receptor (beta chain) was recorded in a study of CD8 T cells in Susac syndrome (dated by TCRdb to between 2018 and 2021). About the investigation overall: Among the Susac syndrome patients who were sequenced, clinically active disease was present in about six and clinical remission was observed in roughly 8. At blood withdrawal, Susac syndrome patients were either therapy-naive, taking corticosteroids (in some cases with IVIg as well), or taking IVIg alone. Whether CD8+ T cell activation and differentiation in Susac syndrome was antigen driven was tested using repertoire sequencing. The clonality of the CD8+ T cell repertoire was compared across approximately eleven healthy donors, around 14 Susac syndrome patients and under 18 multiple sclerosis patients.

General conclusions and limits of the study: Around 15 and five Susac-specific public clones were found in the total CD8+ and CD8+ TEMRA repertoires, respectively. The number of individuals in the TCR sequencing and HLA analysis was acknowledged as relatively small. Clonal expansion was seen in Susac syndrome CD8+ repertoires, peaking in CD8+ TEMRA cells and being greater in clinically active patients than in remitting ones.

High-throughput TCR beta sequencing profiled peripheral blood CD8+ and CD4+ T cells from healthy donors, Susac syndrome patients and multiple sclerosis patients. The Susac syndrome patients fulfilled recently defined diagnostic criteria for definite or probable disease. CD8+ TEMRA cells were enriched by FACS, while bulk CD8+ and CD4+ T cells were purified by magnetic negative isolation. Blood was collected in EDTA tubes and processed within 24 hours, with PBMCs isolated through density gradient centrifugation. PBMCs destined for TCR sequencing were cryopreserved in liquid nitrogen and later thawed in a 37 °C water bath. A purity of at least 90% was achieved for sorted or isolated CD4+, CD8+ and CD8+ TEMRA cells. RNA was extracted with the RNeasy kit and roughly 0.45 to 1 ug was reverse transcribed using random hexamers. TCR beta CDR3 regions were amplified with the immunoSEQ multiplex PCR assay covering 54 Vbeta and 13 Jbeta segments. Bias from PCR amplification was corrected by using a synthetic template baseline for primer optimization and for computational correction. The paper's data handling went like this. Only productive sequences were kept, with reads annotated to V, D and J genes according to IMGT and analyzed in immunoSEQ Analyzer. To calculate clonality, Shannon entropy was normalized by log2 of the number of productive unique sequences and then subtracted from one. Public and private clones were assessed among the 100 most prevalent clones of each patient and control. A clone was defined as Susac-specific if it was absent from the healthy and MS cohorts, from 950 to 1,300 published viral clones and from other ImmuneACCESS disease sequences. The raw public data were reprocessed by TCRdb itself: fastp quality trimming at Q25, MiXCR clonotype calling, in-frame beta chains only. Every distinct CDR3 protein forms one entry, paired with its most common genes and DNA. TCRdb's processing, not the study's, gives the V and J calls here. The sample records about 130,000 distinct CDR3 sequences, around 94% of which are singletons. The leading ten clones occupy approximately 0.2% of the sample.

For this clonotype: Its specific antigen is unknown. Base qualities were left out, and no much larger clone turns up one base away.

CDR1 SGHTA and CDR2 FQGTGA are derived from the germline V gene. The CDR3 numbers 15 residues from cysteine through phenylalanine. Of the read, only the CDR3 DNA is kept; its 45 bases are in frame from base 1. Germline trimming: 5 bases from V, 4 bases from J; junction bases outside gene matches: 4. Recombination linked TRBV7-3 to TRBJ2-2, with TRBD2 identical over 10 junction bases. Sequenced material: CD8+ T cells from PBMCs. This receptor was taken from a human donor with Susac syndrome. The nucleotide sequence is given as TGTGCCAGCAGCCAGCGGGAGGGCCTCACCGGGGAGCTGTTTTTT. Its product reads: CASSQREGLTGELFF.